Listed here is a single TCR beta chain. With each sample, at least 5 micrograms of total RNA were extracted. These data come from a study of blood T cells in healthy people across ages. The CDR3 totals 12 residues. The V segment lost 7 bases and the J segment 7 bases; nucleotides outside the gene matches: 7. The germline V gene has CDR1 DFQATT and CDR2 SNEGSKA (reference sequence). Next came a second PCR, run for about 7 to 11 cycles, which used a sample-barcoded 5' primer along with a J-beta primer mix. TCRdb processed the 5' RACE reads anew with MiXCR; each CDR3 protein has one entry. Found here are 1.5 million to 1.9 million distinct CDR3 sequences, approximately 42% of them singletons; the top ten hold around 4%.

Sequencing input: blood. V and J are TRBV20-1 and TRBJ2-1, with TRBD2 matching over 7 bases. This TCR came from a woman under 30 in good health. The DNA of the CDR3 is TGCAGTGAACTCGGGACTATAAATGAGCAGTTCTTC. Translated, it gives CSELGTINEQFF.